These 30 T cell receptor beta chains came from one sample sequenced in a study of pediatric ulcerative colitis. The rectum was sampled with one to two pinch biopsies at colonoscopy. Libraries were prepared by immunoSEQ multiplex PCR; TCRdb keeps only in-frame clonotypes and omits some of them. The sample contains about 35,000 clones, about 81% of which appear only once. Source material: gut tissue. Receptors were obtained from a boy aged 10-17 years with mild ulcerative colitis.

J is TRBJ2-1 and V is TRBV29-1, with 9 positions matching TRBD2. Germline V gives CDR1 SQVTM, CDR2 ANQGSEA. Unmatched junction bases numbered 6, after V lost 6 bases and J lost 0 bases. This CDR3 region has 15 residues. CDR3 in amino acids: CSVSLAGSSYNEQFF. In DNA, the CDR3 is TGCAGCGTGTCACTAGCGGGTAGCTCCTACAATGAGCAGTTCTTC.

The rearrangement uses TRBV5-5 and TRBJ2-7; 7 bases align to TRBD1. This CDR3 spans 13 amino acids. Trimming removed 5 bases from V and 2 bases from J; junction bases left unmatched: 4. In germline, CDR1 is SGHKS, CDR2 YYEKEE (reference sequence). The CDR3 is CASRSDRAYEQYF. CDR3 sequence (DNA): TGTGCCAGCAGATCTGACAGGGCCTACGAGCAGTACTTC.

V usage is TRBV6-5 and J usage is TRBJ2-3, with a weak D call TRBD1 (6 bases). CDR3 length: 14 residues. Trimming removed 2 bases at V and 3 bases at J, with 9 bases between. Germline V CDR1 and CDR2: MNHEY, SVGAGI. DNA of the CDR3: TGTGCCAGCAGTTACCTAACAGGGACAGATACGCAGTATTTT. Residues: CASSYLTGTDTQYF.

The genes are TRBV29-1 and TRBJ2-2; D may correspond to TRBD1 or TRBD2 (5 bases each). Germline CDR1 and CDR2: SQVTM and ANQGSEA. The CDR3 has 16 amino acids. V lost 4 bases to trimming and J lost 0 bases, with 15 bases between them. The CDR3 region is CSVVGLKGPNTGELFF. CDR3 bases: TGCAGCGTTGTCGGGCTGAAGGGACCGAACACCGGGGAGCTGTTTTTT.

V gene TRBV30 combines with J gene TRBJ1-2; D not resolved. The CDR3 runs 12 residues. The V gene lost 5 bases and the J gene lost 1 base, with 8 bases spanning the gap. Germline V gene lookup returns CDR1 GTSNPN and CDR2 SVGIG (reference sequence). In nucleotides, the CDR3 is TGTGCCTGGTCGACCCTTAACTATGGCTACACCTTC. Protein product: CAWSTLNYGYTF.

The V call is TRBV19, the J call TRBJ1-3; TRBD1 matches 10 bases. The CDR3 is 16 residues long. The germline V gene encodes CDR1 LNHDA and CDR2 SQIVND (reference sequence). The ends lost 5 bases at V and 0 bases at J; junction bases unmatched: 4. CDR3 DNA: TGTGCCAGTAGTCCATGGACAGGGGGCTCTGGAAACACCATATATTTT. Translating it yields CASSPWTGGSGNTIYF.

The CDR3 DNA sequence: TGTGCCAGCAGTGTATTATCTAACTATGGCTACACCTTC. Translated: CASSVLSNYGYTF. This chain links TRBV2 with TRBJ1-2; D ambiguous. The CDR3 length is 13 residues. Germline CDR1 is SNHLY and CDR2 is FYNNEI. V was clipped by 4 bases and J by 0 bases, with 6 bases between them.

The CDR3 nucleotides read TGTGCCAGCAGCTTAGGGCTAGCCGGGGGGGATACGCAGTATTTT. It encodes CASSLGLAGGDTQYF. V and J are TRBV7-2 and TRBJ2-3, with 7 nucleotides matching TRBD2. The V segment lost 1 base and the J segment 6 bases; nucleotides outside the gene matches: 7. The germline gives CDR1 SGHTA, CDR2 FQGNSA. This CDR3 is built from 15 residues. Full variable domain (outside the CDR3, taken from reference TRBV7-2 and TRBJ2-3): GAGVSQSPSNKVTEKGKDVELRCDPISGHTALYWYRQSLGQGLEFLIYFQGNSAPDKSGLPSDRFSAERTGGSVSTLTIQRTQQEDSAVYLCASSLGLAGGDTQYFGPGTRLTVL.

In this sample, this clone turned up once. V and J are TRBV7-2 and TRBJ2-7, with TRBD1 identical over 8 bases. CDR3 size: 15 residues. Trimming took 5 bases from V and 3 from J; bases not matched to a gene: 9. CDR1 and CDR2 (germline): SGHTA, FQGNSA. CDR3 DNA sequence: TGTGCCAGCAGCCTCCAGGGACAGGCAGACTACGAGCAGTACTTC. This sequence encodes CASSLQGQADYEQYF.

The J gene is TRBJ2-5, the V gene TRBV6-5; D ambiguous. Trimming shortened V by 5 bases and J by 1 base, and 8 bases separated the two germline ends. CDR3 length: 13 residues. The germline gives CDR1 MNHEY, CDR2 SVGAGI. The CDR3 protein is CASSRHSQETQYF. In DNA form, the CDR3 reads TGTGCCAGCAGTAGGCATTCCCAAGAGACCCAGTACTTC.

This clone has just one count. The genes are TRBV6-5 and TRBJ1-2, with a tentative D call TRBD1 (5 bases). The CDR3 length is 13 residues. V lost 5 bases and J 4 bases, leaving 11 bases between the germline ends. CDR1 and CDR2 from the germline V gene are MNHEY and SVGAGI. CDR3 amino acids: CASSRQPGYGYTF. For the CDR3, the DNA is TGTGCCAGCAGTAGACAGCCAGGCTATGGCTACACCTTC.

The CDR3 sequence: CAWSVRRQETQYF. The CDR3 region has the DNA TGTGCCTGGAGTGTACGGCGGCAAGAGACCCAGTACTTC. V and J are TRBV30 and TRBJ2-5; no firm D call. The V gene's germline CDR1 is GTSNPN and CDR2 SVGIG (reference sequence). The CDR3 sequence is 13 residues long. V lost 0 bases to trimming and J lost 2 bases, with 7 bases between them. The full variable domain, its missing parts supplied by reference TRBV30 and TRBJ2-5, is SQTIHQWPATLVQPVGSPLSLECTVEGTSNPNLYWYRQAAGRGLQLLFYSVGIGQISSEVPQNLSASRPQDRQFILSSKKLLLSDSGFYLCAWSVRRQETQYFGPGTRLLVL.

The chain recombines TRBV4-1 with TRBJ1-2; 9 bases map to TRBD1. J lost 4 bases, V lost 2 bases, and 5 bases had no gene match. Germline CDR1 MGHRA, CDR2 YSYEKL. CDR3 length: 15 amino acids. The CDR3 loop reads CASSQRTGAGYGYTF. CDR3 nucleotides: TGCGCCAGCAGCCAACGGACAGGGGCGGGCTATGGCTACACCTTC.

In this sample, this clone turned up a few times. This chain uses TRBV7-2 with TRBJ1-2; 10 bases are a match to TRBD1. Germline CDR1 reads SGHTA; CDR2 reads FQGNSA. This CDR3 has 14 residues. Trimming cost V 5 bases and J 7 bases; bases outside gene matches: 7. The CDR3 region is CASSKTGGRFGYTF. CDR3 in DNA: TGTGCCAGCAGCAAGACAGGGGGCAGGTTTGGCTACACCTTC.

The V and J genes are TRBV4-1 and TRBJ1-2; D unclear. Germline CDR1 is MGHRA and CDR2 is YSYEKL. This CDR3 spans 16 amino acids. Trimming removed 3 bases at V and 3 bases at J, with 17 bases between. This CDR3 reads CASSHPFPEGDYGYTF. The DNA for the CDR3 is TGCGCCAGCAGCCACCCCTTTCCCGAGGGCGACTATGGCTACACCTTC.

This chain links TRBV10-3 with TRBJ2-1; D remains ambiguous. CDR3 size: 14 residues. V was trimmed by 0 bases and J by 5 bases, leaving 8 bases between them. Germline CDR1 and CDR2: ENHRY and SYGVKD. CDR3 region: CAISESGPHNEQFF. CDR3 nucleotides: TGTGCCATCAGTGAGTCCGGACCACACAATGAGCAGTTCTTC.

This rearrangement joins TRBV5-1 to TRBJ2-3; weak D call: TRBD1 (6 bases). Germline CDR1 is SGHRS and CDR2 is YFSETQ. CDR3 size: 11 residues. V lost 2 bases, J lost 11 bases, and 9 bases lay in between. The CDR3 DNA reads TGCGCCAGCAGCTTCCTGGGACAGCAGTATTTT. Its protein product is CASSFLGQQYF.

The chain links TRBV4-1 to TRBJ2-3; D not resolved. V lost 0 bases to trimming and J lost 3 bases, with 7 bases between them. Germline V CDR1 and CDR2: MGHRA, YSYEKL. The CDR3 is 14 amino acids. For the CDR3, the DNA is TGCGCCAGCAGCCAAGAGGCAGCAACAGATACGCAGTATTTT. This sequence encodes CASSQEAATDTQYF.

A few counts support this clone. CDR3 protein: CASSFYGEGYTF. CDR3 DNA: TGTGCCAGCAGCTTTTATGGAGAGGGCTACACCTTC. This chain joins TRBV5-5 and TRBJ1-2; D gene unclear. The germline CDR1 and CDR2 sequences are SGHKS and YYEKEE (reference sequence). Trimming stripped 2 bases from V and 8 bases from J, with 10 bases between. CDR3 size: 12 residues.

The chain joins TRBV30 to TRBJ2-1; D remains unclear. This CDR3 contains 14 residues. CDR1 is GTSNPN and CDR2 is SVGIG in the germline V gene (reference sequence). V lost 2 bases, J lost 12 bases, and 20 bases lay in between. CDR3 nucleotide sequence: TGTGCCTGGAGTCACTTAGACTCTCCCCCTGCGCAGTTCTTC. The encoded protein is CAWSHLDSPPAQFF.

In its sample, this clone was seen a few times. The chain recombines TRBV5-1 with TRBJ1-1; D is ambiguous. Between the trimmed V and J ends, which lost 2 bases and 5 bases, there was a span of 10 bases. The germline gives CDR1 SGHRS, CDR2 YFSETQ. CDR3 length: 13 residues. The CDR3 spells CASSFNGYTEAFF. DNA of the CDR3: TGCGCCAGCAGCTTCAACGGGTATACTGAAGCTTTCTTT.

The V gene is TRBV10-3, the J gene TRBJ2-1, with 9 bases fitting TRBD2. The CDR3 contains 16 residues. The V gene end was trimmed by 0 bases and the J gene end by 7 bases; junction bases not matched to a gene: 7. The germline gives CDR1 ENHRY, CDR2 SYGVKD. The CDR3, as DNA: TGTGCCATCAGTGAGTCGAAGCGGGGGGCCGGGAATGAGCAGTTCTTC. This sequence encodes CAISESKRGAGNEQFF.

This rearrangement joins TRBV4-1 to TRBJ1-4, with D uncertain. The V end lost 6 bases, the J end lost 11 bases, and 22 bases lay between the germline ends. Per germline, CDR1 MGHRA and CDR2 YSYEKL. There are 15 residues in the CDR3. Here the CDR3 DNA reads TGCGCCAGCAGACCCGAGAGAAACTATGCGGGGAAACTGTTTTTT. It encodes CASRPERNYAGKLFF.

In DNA, the CDR3 is TGCGCCAGCAGCTTGGTGTTACAAGCGGGGGTCACAGATACGCAGTATTTT. Its translation is CASSLVLQAGVTDTQYF. V and J are TRBV5-1 and TRBJ2-3; TRBD2 matches 8 bases. Germline V CDR1 and CDR2: SGHRS, YFSETQ. After removal of 0 bases from V and 2 bases from J, the junction contained 8 bases not matched to a gene. The length of the CDR3 is 17 residues.

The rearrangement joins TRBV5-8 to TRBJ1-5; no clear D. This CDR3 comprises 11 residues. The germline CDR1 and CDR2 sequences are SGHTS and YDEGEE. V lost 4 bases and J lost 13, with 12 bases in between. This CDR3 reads CASSRRDRQHF. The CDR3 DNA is TGTGCCAGCAGCAGACGGGATCGGCAGCATTTT. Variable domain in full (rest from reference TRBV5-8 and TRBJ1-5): EAGVTQSPTHLIKTRGQQATLRCSPISGHTSVYWYQQALGLGLQFLLWYDEGEERNRGNFPPRFSGRQFPNYSSELNVNALELEDSALYLCASSRRDRQHFGDGTRLSIL.

CDR3 loop: CASSLEPDSYEQYF. The CDR3 nucleotides read TGTGCCAGCAGCTTGGAGCCGGACTCCTACGAGCAGTACTTC. This chain joins TRBV5-4 and TRBJ2-7; D is unclear. Looked up from germline, CDR1 is SGHNT and CDR2 is YYREEE (reference sequence). The V and J ends lost 0 bases and 0 bases respectively, with 7 bases between them. The CDR3 runs 14 residues.

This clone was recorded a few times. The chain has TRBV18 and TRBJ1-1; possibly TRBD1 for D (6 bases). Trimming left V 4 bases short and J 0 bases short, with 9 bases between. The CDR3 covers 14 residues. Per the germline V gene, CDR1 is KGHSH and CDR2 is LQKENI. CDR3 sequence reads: CASSQQGLNTEAFF. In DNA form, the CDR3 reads TGTGCCAGCTCACAACAGGGTTTGAACACTGAAGCTTTCTTT. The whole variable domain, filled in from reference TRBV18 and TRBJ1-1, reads NAGVMQNPRHLVRRRGQEARLRCSPMKGHSHVYWYRQLPEEGLKFMVYLQKENIIDESGMPKERFSAEFPKEGPSILRIQQVVRGDSAAYFCASSQQGLNTEAFFGQGTRLTVV.

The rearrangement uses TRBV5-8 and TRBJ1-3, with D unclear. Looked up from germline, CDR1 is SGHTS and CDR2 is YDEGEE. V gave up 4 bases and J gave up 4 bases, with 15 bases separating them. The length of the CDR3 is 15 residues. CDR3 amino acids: CASSRSGTSGNTIYF. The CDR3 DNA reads TGTGCCAGCAGCCGGTCCGGCACCTCAGGAAACACCATATATTTT.

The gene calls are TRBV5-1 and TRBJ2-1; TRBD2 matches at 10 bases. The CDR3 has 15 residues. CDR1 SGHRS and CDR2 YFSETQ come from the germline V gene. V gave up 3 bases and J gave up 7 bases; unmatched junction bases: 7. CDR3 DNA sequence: TGCGCCAGCAGCTCCGGGACTAGCGATAGGAATGAGCAGTTCTTC. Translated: CASSSGTSDRNEQFF.

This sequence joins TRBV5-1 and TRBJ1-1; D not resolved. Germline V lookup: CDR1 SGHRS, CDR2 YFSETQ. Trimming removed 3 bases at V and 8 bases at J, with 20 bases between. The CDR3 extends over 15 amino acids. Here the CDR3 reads CASSSMGSPDEEAFF. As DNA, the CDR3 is TGCGCCAGCAGCTCGATGGGCTCCCCGGACGAGGAAGCTTTCTTT.